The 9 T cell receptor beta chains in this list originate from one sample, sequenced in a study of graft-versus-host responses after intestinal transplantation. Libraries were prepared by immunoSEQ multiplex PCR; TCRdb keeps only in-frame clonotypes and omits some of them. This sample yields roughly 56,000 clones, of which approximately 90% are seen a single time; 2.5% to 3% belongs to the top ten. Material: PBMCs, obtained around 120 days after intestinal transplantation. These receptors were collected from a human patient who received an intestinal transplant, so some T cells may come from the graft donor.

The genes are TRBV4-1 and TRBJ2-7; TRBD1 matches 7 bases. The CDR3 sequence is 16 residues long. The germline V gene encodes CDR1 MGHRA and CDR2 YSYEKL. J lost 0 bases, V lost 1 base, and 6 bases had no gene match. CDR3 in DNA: TGCGCCAGCAGCCAAGCCTCGACAGGGTACTCCTACGAGCAGTACTTC. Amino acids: CASSQASTGYSYEQYF.

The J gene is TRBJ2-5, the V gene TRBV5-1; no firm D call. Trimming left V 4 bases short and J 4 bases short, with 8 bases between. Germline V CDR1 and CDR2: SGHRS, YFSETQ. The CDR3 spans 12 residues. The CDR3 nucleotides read TGCGCCAGCAGCATTGATAGAGAGACCCAGTACTTC. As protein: CASSIDRETQYF. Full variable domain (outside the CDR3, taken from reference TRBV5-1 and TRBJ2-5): KAGVTQTPRYLIKTRGQQVTLSCSPISGHRSVSWYQQTPGQGLQFLFEYFSETQRNKGNFPGRFSGRQFSNSRSEMNVSTLELGDSALYLCASSIDRETQYFGPGTRLLVL.

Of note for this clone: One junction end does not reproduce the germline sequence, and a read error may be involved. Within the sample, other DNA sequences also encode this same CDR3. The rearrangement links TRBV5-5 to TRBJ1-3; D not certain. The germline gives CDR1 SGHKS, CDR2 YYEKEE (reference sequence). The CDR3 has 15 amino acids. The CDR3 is CASSFGRGSGNTIYF. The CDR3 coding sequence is TGTGCTAGCAGCTTTGGGAGAGGCTCTGGAAACACCATATATTTT.

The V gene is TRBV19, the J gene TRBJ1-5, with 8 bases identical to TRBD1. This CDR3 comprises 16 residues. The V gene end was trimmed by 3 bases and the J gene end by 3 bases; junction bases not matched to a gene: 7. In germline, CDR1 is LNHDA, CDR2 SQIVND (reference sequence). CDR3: CASSILQGDINQPQHF. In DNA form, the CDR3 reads TGTGCCAGTAGTATTCTACAGGGGGACATCAATCAGCCCCAGCATTTT.

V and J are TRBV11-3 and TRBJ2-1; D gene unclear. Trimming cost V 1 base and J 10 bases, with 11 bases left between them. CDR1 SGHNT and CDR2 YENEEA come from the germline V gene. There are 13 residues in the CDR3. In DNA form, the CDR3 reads TGTGCCAGCAGCTTAGGAGAGATCGGCGAGCAGTTCTTC. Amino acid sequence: CASSLGEIGEQFF. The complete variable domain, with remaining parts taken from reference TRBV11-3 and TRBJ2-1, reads EAGVVQSPRYKIIEKKQPVAFWCNPISGHNTLYWYLQNLGQGPELLIRYENEEAVDDSQLPKDRFSAERLKGVDSTLKIQPAELGDSAVYLCASSLGEIGEQFFGPGTRLTVL.

The DNA for the CDR3 is TGTGCCAGCAGTCCCAATTACGAGCAGTACTTC. Protein product: CASSPNYEQYF. The genes are TRBV6-1 and TRBJ2-7; D is undetermined. V was clipped by 5 bases and J by 4 bases, with 6 bases between them. Germline V lookup: CDR1 MNHNS, CDR2 SASEGT. The CDR3 covers 11 residues.

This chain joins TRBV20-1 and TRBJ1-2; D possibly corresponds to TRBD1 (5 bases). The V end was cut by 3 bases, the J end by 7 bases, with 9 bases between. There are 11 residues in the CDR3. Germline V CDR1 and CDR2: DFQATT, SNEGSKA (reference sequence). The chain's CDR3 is CSASGGAGYTF. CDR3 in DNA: TGCAGTGCTAGTGGGGGTGCTGGCTACACCTTC.

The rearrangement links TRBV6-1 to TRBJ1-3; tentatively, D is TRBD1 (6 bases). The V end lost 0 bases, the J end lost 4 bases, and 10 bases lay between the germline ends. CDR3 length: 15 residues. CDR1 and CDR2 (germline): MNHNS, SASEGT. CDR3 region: CASSEAHGGGNTIYF. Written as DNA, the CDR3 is TGTGCCAGCAGTGAAGCGCACGGGGGCGGAAACACCATATATTTT.

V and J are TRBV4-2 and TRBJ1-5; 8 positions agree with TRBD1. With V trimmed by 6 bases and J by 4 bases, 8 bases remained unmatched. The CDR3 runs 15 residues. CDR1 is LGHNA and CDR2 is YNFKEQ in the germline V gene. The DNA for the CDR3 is TGTGCCAGCAGACACGACAGGGGAGGTAATCAGCCCCAGCATTTT. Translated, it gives CASRHDRGGNQPQHF.